Listed here are 15 T cell receptor beta chains from one sample, sequenced in a study of spatial heterogeneity in lung cancer. General study results and limits: For expanded intratumoral alpha and beta TCRs, counts tracked tumor mutation counts.

The time point: sample taken at primary tumor resection. TCRdb reprocessed the 5' RACE reads with MiXCR, giving one entry per CDR3 protein. The profile shows about 6,900 distinct CDR3 sequences, more than 10% of them singletons. What these receptors recognize is not known. The sample in question was lung tumor tissue, obtained at surgery. Receptors originate from a male donor with early-stage non-small cell lung cancer.

This clonotype was recorded at least ten times. Here the CDR3 DNA reads TGTGCCAGTAGTCCGGAGTACCAAGAGACCCAGTACTTC. Translating gives CASSPEYQETQYF. The chain uses TRBV19 and TRBJ2-5; D call uncertain. Germline loops: CDR1 LNHDA, CDR2 SQIVND (reference sequence). Trimming left V 5 bases short and J 0 bases short, with 7 bases between. The CDR3 totals 13 residues.

This clonotype showed up just a few times. J is TRBJ2-7 and V is TRBV20-1; TRBD2 agrees at 8 bases. The J segment lost 6 bases and the V segment lost 3 bases, leaving 13 bases of the junction unmatched. Germline lookup yields CDR1 DFQATT and CDR2 SNEGSKA (reference sequence). The length of the CDR3 is 15 residues. The CDR3 nucleotides read TGCAGTGCTAGTTTCCAGCGGGAGCATGGTCTCGAGCAGTACTTC. This codes for CSASFQREHGLEQYF.

This clonotype has a handful of counts. The V call is TRBV20-1, the J call TRBJ2-2; D not resolved. This CDR3 contains 14 residues. The V end lost 5 bases, the J end lost 2 bases, and 12 bases lay between the germline ends. Germline V lookup: CDR1 DFQATT, CDR2 SNEGSKA (reference sequence). In DNA form, the CDR3 reads TGCAGTGCTTTTCCCATGGGAAACACCGGGGAGCTGTTTTTT. Translating it yields CSAFPMGNTGELFF.

There are many counts of this clonotype. The chain uses TRBV27 and TRBJ2-3, with D possibly being TRBD2 (6 bases). Trimming pared 3 bases from V and 2 bases from J, leaving 12 bases between. This CDR3 comprises 15 residues. From germline, CDR1 is MNHEY and CDR2 SMNVEV (reference sequence). For the CDR3, the DNA is TGTGCCAGCAGTTTCGCGGCGGGGATCACAGATACGCAGTATTTT. It specifies CASSFAAGITDTQYF.

This clonotype was recorded at least ten times. V is TRBV12-3 or TRBV12-4 and J is TRBJ2-3, with D possibly matching TRBD2 (5 bases). The length of the CDR3 is 14 residues. Trimming pared 2 bases from V and 6 bases from J, leaving 12 bases between. In nucleotides, the CDR3 is TGTGCCAGCAGTTTACTCCTAGGCGGGGATACGCAGTATTTT. Translating gives CASSLLLGGDTQYF.

There are many counts of this clonotype. The chain recombines TRBV15 with TRBJ1-5, with D unresolved. Trimming took off 3 bases at V and 7 bases at J, with 16 bases between the two ends. The CDR3 has 15 amino acids. CDR1 is LNHNV and CDR2 is YYDKDF in the germline V gene (reference sequence). The CDR3 nucleotides read TGTGCCACCAGCAGCGGATTGGGATTTGGACAGCCCCAGCATTTT. Protein: CATSSGLGFGQPQHF.

This clonotype has at least ten counts. This chain links TRBV20-1 with TRBJ1-6, with D perhaps TRBD1 (5 bases). The CDR3 consists of 13 residues. Germline CDR1 and CDR2: DFQATT and SNEGSKA (reference sequence). Trimming shortened V by 3 bases and J by 10 bases, and 13 bases separated the two germline ends. DNA of the CDR3: TGCAGTGCTAGGGGGCAGGCGGCCTCACCCCTCCACTTT. Translation gives CSARGQAASPLHF.

Ten or more counts support this clonotype. The CDR3 DNA reads as TGTGCCACCACGGGACAGGGGAACACTGAAGCTTTCTTT. Translated, it gives CATTGQGNTEAFF. The chain recombines TRBV12-3 or TRBV12-4 with TRBJ1-1; TRBD1 aligns across 9 bases. V dropped 10 bases and J dropped 1; count of bases not matched to a gene: 4. The CDR3 is made up of 13 amino acids.

A few counts support this clonotype. J is TRBJ1-1 and V is TRBV6-5, with D perhaps matching TRBD1 (5 bases). CDR1 is MNHEY and CDR2 is SVGAGI in the germline V gene. Trimming took off 6 bases at V and 4 bases at J, with 12 bases between the two ends. The CDR3 length is 13 residues. The CDR3 spells CASRSDSRTEAFF. The DNA of the CDR3 is TGTGCCAGCAGATCCGACAGCCGCACTGAAGCTTTCTTT.

This clonotype was observed at least ten times. This rearrangement joins TRBV20-1 to TRBJ1-1, with no clear D. Germline CDR1 is DFQATT and CDR2 is SNEGSKA (reference sequence). Trimming stripped 5 bases from V and 4 bases from J, with 17 bases between. The CDR3 has 14 residues. The CDR3 coding sequence is TGCAGTGCTGGAAGGTCCCGAGGCTCCACTGAAGCTTTCTTT. Translated: CSAGRSRGSTEAFF.

This clonotype has ten or more counts. This chain uses TRBV20-1 with TRBJ2-2; 7 nucleotides agree with TRBD2. The CDR3 is made up of 15 amino acids. Per germline, CDR1 DFQATT and CDR2 SNEGSKA (reference sequence). Germline trimming cut 0 bases from V and 4 bases from J; bases unmatched to any gene: 5. CDR3 in DNA: TGCAGTGCTAGAGATACGAAGCGGGGCACCGGGGAGCTGTTTTTT. Translation gives CSARDTKRGTGELFF.

This clonotype is medium-sized. The rearrangement joins TRBV5-1 to TRBJ1-1, with D tentatively TRBD1 (5 bases). The germline V gene has CDR1 SGHRS and CDR2 YFSETQ. With 7 bases removed from V and 4 bases from J, the gap between germline ends came to 14 bases. The CDR3 covers 13 residues. CDR3 loop: CASSDRGGTEAFF. The CDR3 region has the DNA TGCGCCAGCTCCGATAGGGGAGGCACTGAAGCTTTCTTT.

The chain employs TRBV3-1 and TRBJ1-1, with TRBD1 as a possible D gene (5 bases). V was clipped by 4 bases and J by 5 bases, with 14 bases between them. CDR3 length: 14 residues. Germline V CDR1 and CDR2: LGHDT, YNNKEL (reference sequence). The CDR3 reads CASSPLGRGTEAFF. CDR3 in DNA: TGTGCCAGCAGCCCCTTGGGGCGGGGGACTGAAGCTTTCTTT.

This clonotype was counted a few times. The chain employs TRBV6-2 or TRBV6-3 and TRBJ2-1; D is unclear. In germline, CDR1 is MNHEY, CDR2 SVGEGT. The CDR3 covers 16 residues. Between the trimmed V and J ends, which lost 0 bases and 1 base, there was a span of 10 bases. In nucleotides, the CDR3 is TGTGCCAGCAGTTACTCTCCAGATTATTCCTACAATGAGCAGTTCTTC. Translated, it gives CASSYSPDYSYNEQFF.

This clonotype has a count of ten or more. V is TRBV9 and J is TRBJ2-7, with TRBD1 matching 8 bases. J lost 3 bases, V lost 4 bases, and 6 bases had no gene match. In germline, CDR1 is SGDLS, CDR2 YYNGEE. This CDR3 has 14 amino acids. CDR3 bases: TGTGCCAGCAGCTCTACGGACAGGGTCTACGAGCAGTACTTC. Its translation is CASSSTDRVYEQYF.